This is a list of T cell receptor beta chains from one sample in a study of T cell responses to AZD1222 COVID-19 vaccine. Produced via immunoSEQ multiplex PCR; TCRdb's table is partial and in-frame only. The table has roughly 80,000 clones, around 92% seen once. Sequences were derived from peripheral blood, sampled on day 0 of AZD1222 vaccination. The receptors come from an adult in good health. CDR3s include the opening cysteine and the closing phenylalanine or tryptophan. D genes are given only for firm matches. Clone size appears in some rows only: once, few, many, or a class for an expanded clone.

D	size	V	J	DNA	CDR3
TRBD2	-	TRBV9	TRBJ2-2	TGTGCCAGCGGTCCTTACGGGAGGGCCGGAACCGGGGAGCTGTTTTTT	CASGPYGRAGTGELFF
TRBD1	-	TRBV27	TRBJ1-5	TGTGCCAGCAGTTCCCGCACCGGGACAGGGGATCAGCCCCAGCATTTT	CASSSRTGTGDQPQHF
-	-	TRBV6-5	TRBJ2-1	TGTGCCAGCAGCTCTAAGTCCTACAATGAGCAGTTCTTC	CASSSKSYNEQFF
-	-	TRBV21-1	TRBJ2-5	TGTGCCAGCAGCAAAGAGGGGCCTAGCGGGAGTTGGCAAGAGACCCAGTACTTC	CASSKEGPSGSWQETQYF
TRBD1	-	TRBV6-2/TRBV6-3	TRBJ2-7	TGTGCCAGCAGTTACAGGGGGCCCTACGAGCAGTACTTC	CASSYRGPYEQYF
-	-	TRBV7-2	TRBJ2-7	TGTGCCAGCAGCTTAACAGGTGTAGGCCACCCTTCCTCCTACGAGCAGTACTTC	CASSLTGVGHPSSYEQYF
TRBD1	once	TRBV4-2	TRBJ1-6	TGTGCCAGCAGCCAACCGGGACAGGTTATTTCACCCCTCCACTTT	CASSQPGQVISPLHF
TRBD1	-	TRBV28	TRBJ1-2	TGTGCCAGCACGACTGGGGACAGGGGATATGGCTACACCTTC	CASTTGDRGYGYTF
-	-	TRBV19	TRBJ2-7	TGTGCCAGTAGTTTCCGGGACGGATCCTACGAGCAGTACTTC	CASSFRDGSYEQYF
-	-	TRBV30	TRBJ2-5	TGTGCCTGGACAGAGGTCCAGGAGACCCAGTACTTC	CAWTEVQETQYF
-	-	TRBV25-1	TRBJ1-3	TGTGCCAGCAGTGTAACTATCGACGGAAACACCATATATTTT	CASSVTIDGNTIYF
TRBD2	-	TRBV5-1	TRBJ2-7	TGCGCCAGCAGTTGGGGTCTAGCGGGAGTCCAAAACGAGCAGTACTTC	CASSWGLAGVQNEQYF
-	-	TRBV6-1	TRBJ2-7	TGTGCCAGCAGTGACTACGAGCAGTACTTC	CASSDYEQYF